The T cell receptor (beta chain) under discussion was sequenced for a study of blood T cell repertoires in COVID-19. Study-level information: COVID-19 samples from acute and convalescent phases originated in the United States, Italy and Spain.

V was pared by 2 bases and J by 7 bases, with 15 bases between. This CDR3 has 15 amino acids. The V gene's germline CDR1 is MGHRA and CDR2 YSYEKL. Profiling relied on immunoSEQ multiplex PCR, and the TCRdb table lists in-frame clones only, not all of them. Counted here are about 99,000 clones, roughly 87% occurring once; the ten biggest clones make up approximately 6.2%. The sequenced material came from peripheral blood. This sequence was found in a human donor in a cohort sampled during active COVID-19. This chain joins TRBV4-1 and TRBJ1-5; possible D gene TRBD1, 6 bases. The CDR3 sequence is CASSQLHRVGQPQHF. DNA for the CDR3: TGCGCCAGCAGCCAACTGCACAGGGTAGGGCAGCCCCAGCATTTT.